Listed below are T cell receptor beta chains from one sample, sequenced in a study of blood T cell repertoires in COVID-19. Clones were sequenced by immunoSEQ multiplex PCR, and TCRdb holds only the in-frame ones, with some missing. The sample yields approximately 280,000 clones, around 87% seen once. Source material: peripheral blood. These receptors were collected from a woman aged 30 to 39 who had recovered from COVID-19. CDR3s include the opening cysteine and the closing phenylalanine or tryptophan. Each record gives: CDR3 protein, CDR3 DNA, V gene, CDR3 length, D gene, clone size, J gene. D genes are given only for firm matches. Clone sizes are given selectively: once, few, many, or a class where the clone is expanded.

cdr3_aa: CASSFGTGYTEAFF; cdr3_nt: TGTGCCAGCAGCTTCGGGACAGGGTATACTGAAGCTTTCTTT; v_call: TRBV7-9; cdr3_length: 14; d_call: TRBD1; clone_size: once; j_call: TRBJ1-1
cdr3_aa: CASSLAQGGGTYNEQFF; cdr3_nt: TGTGCCAGCAGCTTAGCGCAAGGCGGGGGGACCTACAATGAGCAGTTCTTC; v_call: TRBV7-2; cdr3_length: 17; d_call: TRBD2; clone_size: NA; j_call: TRBJ2-1
cdr3_aa: CASSTGTGVFLSPLHF; cdr3_nt: TGTGCCAGCAGTACCGGGACAGGGGTTTTTTTGTCACCCCTCCACTTT; v_call: TRBV5-8; cdr3_length: 16; d_call: TRBD1; clone_size: NA; j_call: TRBJ1-6
cdr3_aa: CASSEDRAYEQYF; cdr3_nt: TGTGCCAGCAGTGAGGACAGGGCCTACGAGCAGTACTTC; v_call: TRBV2; cdr3_length: 13; d_call: TRBD1; clone_size: NA; j_call: TRBJ2-7
cdr3_aa: CASQRQANEKLFF; cdr3_nt: TGTGCCAGCCAACGACAGGCTAATGAAAAACTGTTTTTT; v_call: TRBV28; cdr3_length: 13; d_call: NA; clone_size: NA; j_call: TRBJ1-4
cdr3_aa: CASTPSGGLTEAFF; cdr3_nt: TGTGCCAGCACCCCATCGGGGGGGCTAACTGAAGCTTTCTTT; v_call: TRBV7-8; cdr3_length: 14; d_call: NA; clone_size: NA; j_call: TRBJ1-1
cdr3_aa: CASSRFGRPNEQFF; cdr3_nt: TGTGCCAGCAGTAGATTCGGGAGGCCCAATGAGCAGTTCTTC; v_call: TRBV28; cdr3_length: 14; d_call: TRBD2; clone_size: NA; j_call: TRBJ2-1
cdr3_aa: CAAAGGTEQFF; cdr3_nt: TGTGCCGCCGCGGGAGGGACTGAGCAGTTCTTC; v_call: TRBV24-1; cdr3_length: 11; d_call: TRBD2; clone_size: NA; j_call: TRBJ2-1
cdr3_aa: CASSFAGPGELFF; cdr3_nt: TGTGCCAGCAGTTTCGCGGGTCCCGGGGAGCTGTTTTTT; v_call: TRBV27; cdr3_length: 13; d_call: NA; clone_size: NA; j_call: TRBJ2-2
cdr3_aa: CASRSGFTEAFF; cdr3_nt: TGTGCCAGCCGCTCAGGGTTCACTGAAGCTTTCTTT; v_call: TRBV21-1; cdr3_length: 12; d_call: NA; clone_size: NA; j_call: TRBJ1-1
cdr3_aa: CASSLKTPRELQETQYF; cdr3_nt: TGTGCCAGCAGTCTAAAAACCCCCCGGGAACTTCAAGAGACCCAGTACTTC; v_call: TRBV27; cdr3_length: 17; d_call: NA; clone_size: once; j_call: TRBJ2-5
cdr3_aa: CASSLFGGGSYNEQFF; cdr3_nt: TGTGCCAGCAGCTTGTTTGGGGGAGGCTCCTACAATGAGCAGTTCTTC; v_call: TRBV5-6; cdr3_length: 16; d_call: NA; clone_size: NA; j_call: TRBJ2-1
cdr3_aa: CASSTDQQMNTEAFF; cdr3_nt: TGCGCCAGCAGCACCGACCAACAGATGAACACTGAAGCTTTCTTT; v_call: TRBV5-1; cdr3_length: 15; d_call: NA; clone_size: NA; j_call: TRBJ1-1
cdr3_aa: CASSLGPYRGQTTDTQYF; cdr3_nt: TGTGCCAGCAGTTTAGGGCCCTATAGGGGACAGACCACAGATACGCAGTATTTT; v_call: TRBV27; cdr3_length: 18; d_call: TRBD1; clone_size: NA; j_call: TRBJ2-3
cdr3_aa: CASSARDSSFNEQFF; cdr3_nt: TGTGCCAGCAGCGCCCGGGACTCCTCCTTCAATGAGCAGTTCTTC; v_call: TRBV9; cdr3_length: 15; d_call: NA; clone_size: NA; j_call: TRBJ2-1
cdr3_aa: CASSRGSNQPQHF; cdr3_nt: TGCGCCAGCAGTCGGGGGAGCAATCAGCCCCAGCATTTT; v_call: TRBV4-1; cdr3_length: 13; d_call: NA; clone_size: NA; j_call: TRBJ1-5
cdr3_aa: CASSVYRGRNNGYTF; cdr3_nt: TGTGCCAGCAGCGTTTACAGGGGGCGAAATAATGGCTACACCTTC; v_call: TRBV7-9; cdr3_length: 15; d_call: TRBD1; clone_size: NA; j_call: TRBJ1-2
cdr3_aa: CASSLGPVYEQFF; cdr3_nt: TGTGCCAGCAGCTTGGGTCCGGTCTATGAGCAGTTCTTC; v_call: TRBV5-5; cdr3_length: 13; d_call: NA; clone_size: NA; j_call: TRBJ2-1
cdr3_aa: CASSRTSTIFYEQYF; cdr3_nt: TGTGCCAGCAGTCGTACTAGTACAATTTTCTACGAGCAGTACTTC; v_call: TRBV28; cdr3_length: 15; d_call: NA; clone_size: NA; j_call: TRBJ2-7
cdr3_aa: CASSSAGLAGYTGELFF; cdr3_nt: TGTGCCAGCAGCTCGGCGGGACTAGCGGGGTACACCGGGGAGCTGTTTTTT; v_call: TRBV7-2; cdr3_length: 17; d_call: TRBD2; clone_size: NA; j_call: TRBJ2-2
cdr3_aa: CASSLGSDQETQYF; cdr3_nt: TGTGCCAGCAGCTTGGGCTCAGACCAAGAGACCCAGTACTTC; v_call: TRBV5-4; cdr3_length: 14; d_call: NA; clone_size: NA; j_call: TRBJ2-5
cdr3_aa: CASFMSVGELFF; cdr3_nt: TGTGCCAGCTTTATGAGTGTCGGGGAGCTGTTTTTT; v_call: TRBV18; cdr3_length: 12; d_call: NA; clone_size: NA; j_call: TRBJ2-2
cdr3_aa: CAWKIDTDLSIPYEQYF; cdr3_nt: TGTGCCTGGAAAATTGATACGGACTTGTCCATCCCCTACGAGCAGTACTTC; v_call: TRBV30; cdr3_length: 17; d_call: NA; clone_size: many; j_call: TRBJ2-7
cdr3_aa: CASSTLGQFNQPQHF; cdr3_nt: TGTGCCAGCAGCACGCTGGGACAGTTCAATCAGCCCCAGCATTTT; v_call: TRBV7-8; cdr3_length: 15; d_call: TRBD1; clone_size: NA; j_call: TRBJ1-5
cdr3_aa: CATSEQDRAGGELFF; cdr3_nt: TGTGCCACCAGTGAACAGGACAGGGCTGGCGGGGAGCTGTTTTTT; v_call: TRBV24-1; cdr3_length: 15; d_call: TRBD1; clone_size: NA; j_call: TRBJ2-2
cdr3_aa: CASRSLAALAKNIQYF; cdr3_nt: TGTGCCAGCCGTTCCCTAGCGGCTCTAGCCAAAAACATTCAGTACTTC; v_call: TRBV27; cdr3_length: 16; d_call: TRBD2; clone_size: NA; j_call: TRBJ2-4
cdr3_aa: CASLAEKHNEQFF; cdr3_nt: TGTGCCAGCCTAGCGGAGAAACACAATGAGCAGTTCTTC; v_call: TRBV28; cdr3_length: 13; d_call: TRBD2; clone_size: NA; j_call: TRBJ2-1
cdr3_aa: CASSPLQGAEAFF; cdr3_nt: TGTGCCAGCAGCCCATTACAGGGAGCTGAAGCTTTCTTT; v_call: TRBV7-2; cdr3_length: 13; d_call: NA; clone_size: few; j_call: TRBJ1-1
cdr3_aa: CASRITPTGGSETQYF; cdr3_nt: TGCGCCAGCAGGATCACTCCGACAGGGGGCTCAGAGACCCAGTACTTC; v_call: TRBV5-1; cdr3_length: 16; d_call: TRBD1; clone_size: NA; j_call: TRBJ2-5
cdr3_aa: CASSNGAGEQFF; cdr3_nt: TGTGCCAGCAGCAACGGGGCGGGGGAGCAGTTCTTC; v_call: TRBV7-3; cdr3_length: 12; d_call: NA; clone_size: NA; j_call: TRBJ2-1
cdr3_aa: CASTGSVLDPRANVLTF; cdr3_nt: TGTGCCAGCACGGGATCCGTTTTGGACCCCAGGGCCAACGTCCTGACTTTC; v_call: TRBV3-1/TRBV3-2; cdr3_length: 17; d_call: NA; clone_size: NA; j_call: TRBJ2-6
cdr3_aa: CASSVGTPPYEQYF; cdr3_nt: TGTGCCAGCAGCGTAGGTACTCCCCCATACGAGCAGTACTTC; v_call: TRBV9; cdr3_length: 14; d_call: NA; clone_size: NA; j_call: TRBJ2-7
cdr3_aa: CASSHRGDRQPQHF; cdr3_nt: TGTGCCAGTAGCCACAGGGGTGACCGGCAGCCCCAGCATTTT; v_call: TRBV19; cdr3_length: 14; d_call: TRBD1; clone_size: NA; j_call: TRBJ1-5
cdr3_aa: CASGLTRDRELETQYF; cdr3_nt: TGTGCTAGTGGTTTGACCCGGGACAGGGAATTGGAGACCCAGTACTTC; v_call: TRBV12-5; cdr3_length: 16; d_call: TRBD1; clone_size: NA; j_call: TRBJ2-5
cdr3_aa: CASSRGQSNTEAFF; cdr3_nt: TGTGCCAGCAGCCGGGGACAGTCGAACACTGAAGCTTTCTTT; v_call: TRBV7-2; cdr3_length: 14; d_call: TRBD1; clone_size: few; j_call: TRBJ1-1
cdr3_aa: CASSYMGGMGQRLQETQYF; cdr3_nt: TGTGCCAGCAGTTATATGGGGGGAATGGGACAGAGGTTACAAGAGACCCAGTACTTC; v_call: TRBV28; cdr3_length: 19; d_call: NA; clone_size: NA; j_call: TRBJ2-5
cdr3_aa: CSVEAVLTGELFF; cdr3_nt: TGCAGCGTTGAAGCGGTTCTCACCGGGGAGCTGTTTTTT; v_call: TRBV29-1; cdr3_length: 13; d_call: NA; clone_size: NA; j_call: TRBJ2-2
cdr3_aa: CASGTSGYNEQFF; cdr3_nt: TGTGCCAGCGGGACTAGCGGATACAATGAGCAGTTCTTC; v_call: TRBV12-3/TRBV12-4; cdr3_length: 13; d_call: TRBD2; clone_size: NA; j_call: TRBJ2-1
cdr3_aa: CASRLSGGSGPYEQYF; cdr3_nt: TGTGCCAGCAGACTGTCTGGGGGTAGCGGCCCCTACGAGCAGTACTTC; v_call: TRBV27; cdr3_length: 16; d_call: NA; clone_size: NA; j_call: TRBJ2-7
cdr3_aa: CSVQVAEKGADTQYF; cdr3_nt: TGCAGCGTCCAGGTGGCCGAAAAAGGGGCAGATACGCAGTATTTT; v_call: TRBV29-1; cdr3_length: 15; d_call: NA; clone_size: NA; j_call: TRBJ2-3
cdr3_aa: CASMGQGDSTEAFF; cdr3_nt: TGTGCCAGCATGGGTCAGGGCGATAGCACTGAAGCTTTCTTT; v_call: TRBV5-4; cdr3_length: 14; d_call: NA; clone_size: NA; j_call: TRBJ1-1
cdr3_aa: CASSVAPVNTEAFF; cdr3_nt: TGTGCCAGCAGCGTAGCCCCTGTGAACACTGAAGCTTTCTTT; v_call: TRBV9; cdr3_length: 14; d_call: NA; clone_size: NA; j_call: TRBJ1-1
cdr3_aa: CASSLDGVNTEAFF; cdr3_nt: TGTGCCAGCAGCTTAGACGGAGTCAACACTGAAGCTTTCTTT; v_call: TRBV7-2; cdr3_length: 14; d_call: NA; clone_size: once; j_call: TRBJ1-1
cdr3_aa: CASSQEVTAAGNTIYF; cdr3_nt: TGTGCCAGCAGCCAAGAAGTAACAGCTGCTGGAAACACCATATATTTT; v_call: TRBV4-2; cdr3_length: 16; d_call: NA; clone_size: NA; j_call: TRBJ1-3
cdr3_aa: CSVDVRDNRGYTF; cdr3_nt: TGCAGCGTTGATGTCAGGGATAATCGTGGCTACACCTTC; v_call: TRBV29-1; cdr3_length: 13; d_call: NA; clone_size: once; j_call: TRBJ1-2
cdr3_aa: CASSLQAGSTDTQYF; cdr3_nt: TGTGCCAGCTCACTCCAAGCGGGGAGCACAGATACGCAGTATTTT; v_call: TRBV18; cdr3_length: 15; d_call: TRBD2; clone_size: NA; j_call: TRBJ2-3
cdr3_aa: CASSLRQGYEQYF; cdr3_nt: TGTGCCAGCAGTTTACGACAGGGTTACGAGCAGTACTTC; v_call: TRBV27; cdr3_length: 13; d_call: TRBD1; clone_size: NA; j_call: TRBJ2-7
cdr3_aa: CASSQAGIANYGYTF; cdr3_nt: TGTGCCAGCAGCCAAGCCGGTATAGCTAACTATGGCTACACCTTC; v_call: TRBV3-1/TRBV3-2; cdr3_length: 15; d_call: NA; clone_size: NA; j_call: TRBJ1-2
cdr3_aa: CASSDILTPGRSNQPQHF; cdr3_nt: TGTGCCAGTAGTGACATCTTAACACCCGGGAGGAGCAATCAGCCCCAGCATTTT; v_call: TRBV19; cdr3_length: 18; d_call: NA; clone_size: NA; j_call: TRBJ1-5
cdr3_aa: CASSLAAYF; cdr3_nt: TGTGCCAGCAGCTTAGCGGCCTACTTC; v_call: TRBV7-9; cdr3_length: 9; d_call: NA; clone_size: NA; j_call: TRBJ2-5
cdr3_aa: CAISGRGNSPLHF; cdr3_nt: TGTGCCATCTCCGGGAGAGGGAATTCACCCCTCCACTTT; v_call: TRBV2; cdr3_length: 13; d_call: NA; clone_size: NA; j_call: TRBJ1-6
cdr3_aa: CASLTGRGRTEAFF; cdr3_nt: TGTGCCAGTCTGACGGGCAGGGGAAGGACTGAAGCTTTCTTT; v_call: TRBV19; cdr3_length: 14; d_call: NA; clone_size: NA; j_call: TRBJ1-1
cdr3_aa: CASWGGSRGEQFF; cdr3_nt: TGTGCCAGCTGGGGCGGGAGTAGAGGTGAGCAGTTCTTC; v_call: TRBV6-6; cdr3_length: 13; d_call: TRBD2; clone_size: NA; j_call: TRBJ2-1
cdr3_aa: CASSPRESQGYDIQYF; cdr3_nt: TGTGCCAGCTCACCACGAGAATCACAGGGGTATGACATTCAGTACTTC; v_call: TRBV18; cdr3_length: 16; d_call: TRBD1; clone_size: NA; j_call: TRBJ2-4
cdr3_aa: CASGERDSLQPQHF; cdr3_nt: TGTGCTAGTGGCGAACGGGACAGCCTCCAGCCCCAGCATTTT; v_call: TRBV12-5; cdr3_length: 14; d_call: TRBD1; clone_size: NA; j_call: TRBJ1-5